What follows are 20 T cell receptor beta chains derived from one specimen sequenced in a study of molecular identifiers for immune sequencing clone quantification. TCRdb redid the calling of the PCR reads with MiXCR, one entry per CDR3 protein. The sample shows some 88,000 distinct CDR3 sequences, under 25% of them seen only once. Input material: naive CD8+ T cells from blood, with Jurkat cell RNA spiked in. Subset specified: FACS-sorted CD8+CD4-CCR7+CD45RA+ naive T cells. The receptors derive from a human donor in good health. Some libraries in this study had Jurkat cell RNA spiked in.

Remarks on this clonotype: This sequence may be a read error, since a much larger clone differs from it by one base. This chain links TRBV5-4 with TRBJ2-7; no clear D gene. Germline CDR1 reads SGHNT; CDR2 reads YYREEE (reference sequence). The V end lost 1 base, the J end lost 6 bases, and 8 bases lay between the germline ends. The CDR3 has 12 amino acids. The CDR3 sequence is CASSLPGCEQYF. The CDR3 nucleotides read TGTGCCAGCAGCTTGCCGGGCTGCGAGCAGTACTTC.

For this clonotype: This may be a read error: a much more frequent sequence differs by one nucleotide. This chain connects TRBV27 to TRBJ2-1; 8 nucleotides agree with TRBD2. The V and J ends lost 1 base and 4 bases, in that order; junction bases with no gene match: 9. The germline V gene has CDR1 MNHEY and CDR2 SMNVEV (reference sequence). This CDR3 region has 17 residues. The CDR3, as DNA: TGTGCCAGCAGTTTATTCTTCATCGCGGGGGGATACAATGAGCAGTTCTTC. It is translated as CASSLFFIAGGYNEQFF.

Worth noting for this clonotype: Given a much more abundant clone one base away, this may be a read error. The chain is built from TRBV27 and TRBJ1-1, with D possibly TRBD1 on 6 matching bases. V dropped 0 bases and J dropped 6 bases, with 17 bases sitting between them. Germline CDR1 is MNHEY and CDR2 is SMNVEV (reference sequence). This CDR3 is 16 amino acids long. The CDR3 DNA reads as TGTGCCAGCAGTTTATCGCGGGGGGCGCGGGGGGCTGAAGCTTTCTTT. This encodes CASSLSRGARGAEAFF.

This chain links TRBV21-1 with TRBJ2-2; TRBD2 is the table's D call, not checked against the DNA. TRBV21-1 is described as a pseudogene. This CDR3 has 22 residues. CDR3 sequence (DNA): TGTGCCAGCAGCCAGCCTCCGGGGGTAGGGGGATGGGGCGGGAGATACACCGGGGAGCTGTTTTTT. It translates to CASSQPPGVGGWGGRYTGELFF.

This clonotype was recorded at least ten times. The gene calls are TRBV30 and TRBJ2-6; D is perhaps TRBD1 or TRBD2 (6 bases each). Germline assignment: CDR1 GTSNPN and CDR2 SVGIG (reference sequence). The V gene lost 0 bases and the J gene lost 2 bases, with 8 bases spanning the gap. The CDR3 spans 15 residues. In DNA, the CDR3 is TGTGCCTGGAGTGTACGGGGGCCTGGGGCCAACGTCCTGACTTTC. It yields the protein CAWSVRGPGANVLTF.

Many counts were recorded for this clonotype. This rearrangement joins TRBV20-1 to TRBJ1-1, with D tentatively TRBD1 (6 bases). Germline V gene lookup returns CDR1 DFQATT and CDR2 SNEGSKA (reference sequence). This CDR3 spans 16 amino acids. V lost 4 bases, J lost 1 base, and 19 bases lay in between. The CDR3 sequence: CSANRPPGQSNTEAFF. CDR3 DNA: TGCAGTGCTAACCGACCGCCCGGACAGTCGAACACTGAAGCTTTCTTT.

The table lists this clonotype with a count of one. A much larger clone differs by one base, so this may be a read error. The J gene is TRBJ1-1, the V gene TRBV4-1; no clear D gene. Germline lookup yields CDR1 MGHRA and CDR2 YSYEKL. The CDR3 contains 15 residues. The CDR3 nucleotides are TGCGCCAGCAGCCTTCGCGGGGTAGCTAACACTGACGCTTTCTTT. Protein product: CASSLRGVANTDAFF.

The chain carries TRBV6-5 and TRBJ2-1; tentatively, D is TRBD1 (6 bases). Trimming removed 4 bases from V and 5 bases from J, with 9 bases in between. CDR1 and CDR2 (germline): MNHEY, SVGAGI. The CDR3 length is 13 residues. The CDR3 nucleotides read TGTGCCAGCAGTTTAACAGGGAACAATGAGCAGTTCTTC. Its translation is CASSLTGNNEQFF.

This clonotype was counted ten times or more. V is TRBV20-1 and J is TRBJ2-3; D might be TRBD1 (6 bases). V gave up 0 bases and J gave up 3 bases, with 19 bases separating them. Per germline, CDR1 DFQATT and CDR2 SNEGSKA (reference sequence). The CDR3 loop spans 17 amino acids. CDR3 sequence: CSARDLRGWAITDTQYF. DNA for the CDR3: TGCAGTGCTAGAGATCTAAGGGGGTGGGCTATTACAGATACGCAGTATTTT.

A word on this clonotype: The junction differs from germline at one of its ends, possibly a read error. The rearrangement uses TRBV11-3 and TRBJ1-1; D is undetermined. The germline V gene encodes CDR1 SGHNT and CDR2 YENEEA. This CDR3 has 13 amino acids. Written as DNA, the CDR3 is TGTGCCAGCAGCTTAGCAGTGAACATTGAAGCTTTCTTT. It specifies CASSLAVNIEAFF.

There are many counts of this clonotype. The chain recombines TRBV2 with TRBJ1-5; D is ambiguous. The CDR3 has 18 residues. Germline lookup yields CDR1 SNHLY and CDR2 FYNNEI. V dropped 0 bases and J dropped 3 bases, with 18 bases sitting between them. The DNA for the CDR3 is TGTGCCAGCAGTGAAGCGCTCAGTAGGAGGGCGGACAATCAGCCCCAGCATTTT. Translated, it gives CASSEALSRRADNQPQHF.

This chain's CDR3 is CASSQELYGLAGPGGELFF. The CDR3 DNA is TGCGCCAGCAGCCAAGAATTGTACGGGCTAGCGGGCCCGGGGGGGGAGCTGTTTTTT. The rearrangement links TRBV4-3 to TRBJ2-2; the match to TRBD2 covers 8 bases. Germline V lookup: CDR1 LGHNA, CDR2 YSLEER. This CDR3 spans 19 amino acids. The V gene end was trimmed by 0 bases and the J gene end by 8 bases; junction bases not matched to a gene: 17.

This sequence joins TRBV28 and TRBJ2-1, with a weak D call TRBD2 (6 bases). The CDR3 is made up of 14 amino acids. Germline CDR1 and CDR2: MDHEN and SYDVKM. With 7 bases removed from V and 8 bases from J, the gap between germline ends came to 18 bases. CDR3 residues: CASKILQGLHEQFF. In DNA, the CDR3 is TGTGCCAGCAAAATTCTCCAGGGACTTCATGAGCAGTTCTTC.

This clonotype has ten or more counts. The rearrangement joins TRBV6-6 to TRBJ2-2; D unclear. V gave up 2 bases and J gave up 10 bases, with 8 bases separating them. The CDR3 is made up of 12 amino acids. CDR1 MNHNY and CDR2 SVGAGI come from the germline V gene (reference sequence). This CDR3 reads CASSYGPPELFF. The CDR3 DNA reads TGTGCCAGCAGTTACGGGCCGCCGGAGCTGTTTTTT.

This clonotype was recorded at least ten times. The chain recombines TRBV20-1 with TRBJ2-5, with 7 nucleotides matching TRBD1. The CDR3 contains 17 residues. The V gene end was trimmed by 0 bases and the J gene end by 0 bases; junction bases not matched to a gene: 10. CDR1 is DFQATT, CDR2 SNEGSKA, per germline (reference sequence). The CDR3 DNA is TGCAGTGCTAGAGACTTTATGACAGGGAGTAACCAAGAGACCCAGTACTTC. Translation gives CSARDFMTGSNQETQYF.

This clonotype was seen only a few times. The chain links TRBV2 to TRBJ1-6; a weak D match, TRBD1 (5 bases). V lost 8 bases to trimming and J lost 10 bases, with 21 bases between them. Per germline, CDR1 SNHLY and CDR2 FYNNEI. The CDR3 covers 15 residues. The CDR3 region is CASCPGGHPNSPLHF. In nucleotides, the CDR3 is TGTGCCAGCTGCCCCGGTGGACACCCAAACTCACCCCTCCACTTT.

This clonotype was seen many times. The genes are TRBV20-1 and TRBJ2-3; D not resolved. V lost 3 bases and J 4 bases, leaving 17 bases between the germline ends. Germline assignment: CDR1 DFQATT and CDR2 SNEGSKA (reference sequence). This CDR3 region has 15 residues. This chain's CDR3 is CSASPGSPAADTQYF. In nucleotides, the CDR3 is TGCAGTGCTAGTCCAGGATCCCCTGCGGCAGATACGCAGTATTTT.

The chain has TRBV6-5 and TRBJ2-1, with D perhaps matching TRBD2 (6 bases). There are 16 residues in the CDR3. Trimming removed 6 bases at V and 5 bases at J, with 20 bases between. Germline assignment: CDR1 MNHEY and CDR2 SVGAGI. The CDR3 sequence: CASSPSSGTSDNEQFF. The CDR3 DNA sequence: TGTGCCAGCAGCCCATCATCCGGGACTTCGGACAATGAGCAGTTCTTC.

This clonotype was picked up many times. The V call is TRBV20-1, the J call TRBJ1-1, with 8 bases aligning to TRBD1. The CDR3 spans 14 residues. Looked up from germline, CDR1 is DFQATT and CDR2 is SNEGSKA (reference sequence). J was trimmed by 5 bases and V by 5 bases; bases with no gene match: 10. CDR3 in amino acids: CSAQADRVGTEAFF. DNA for the CDR3: TGCAGTGCTCAAGCGGACAGGGTGGGGACTGAAGCTTTCTTT.

This clonotype was recorded at least ten times. The rearrangement links TRBV6-2 or TRBV6-3 to TRBJ2-4, with D perhaps TRBD2 (5 bases). CDR1 is MNHEY and CDR2 is SVGEGT in the germline V gene. The CDR3 runs to 15 residues. V lost 3 bases to trimming and J lost 4 bases, with 13 bases between them. The CDR3 spells CASSYFVGAKNIQYF. CDR3 nucleotide sequence: TGTGCCAGCAGTTATTTCGTGGGAGCGAAAAACATTCAGTACTTC.